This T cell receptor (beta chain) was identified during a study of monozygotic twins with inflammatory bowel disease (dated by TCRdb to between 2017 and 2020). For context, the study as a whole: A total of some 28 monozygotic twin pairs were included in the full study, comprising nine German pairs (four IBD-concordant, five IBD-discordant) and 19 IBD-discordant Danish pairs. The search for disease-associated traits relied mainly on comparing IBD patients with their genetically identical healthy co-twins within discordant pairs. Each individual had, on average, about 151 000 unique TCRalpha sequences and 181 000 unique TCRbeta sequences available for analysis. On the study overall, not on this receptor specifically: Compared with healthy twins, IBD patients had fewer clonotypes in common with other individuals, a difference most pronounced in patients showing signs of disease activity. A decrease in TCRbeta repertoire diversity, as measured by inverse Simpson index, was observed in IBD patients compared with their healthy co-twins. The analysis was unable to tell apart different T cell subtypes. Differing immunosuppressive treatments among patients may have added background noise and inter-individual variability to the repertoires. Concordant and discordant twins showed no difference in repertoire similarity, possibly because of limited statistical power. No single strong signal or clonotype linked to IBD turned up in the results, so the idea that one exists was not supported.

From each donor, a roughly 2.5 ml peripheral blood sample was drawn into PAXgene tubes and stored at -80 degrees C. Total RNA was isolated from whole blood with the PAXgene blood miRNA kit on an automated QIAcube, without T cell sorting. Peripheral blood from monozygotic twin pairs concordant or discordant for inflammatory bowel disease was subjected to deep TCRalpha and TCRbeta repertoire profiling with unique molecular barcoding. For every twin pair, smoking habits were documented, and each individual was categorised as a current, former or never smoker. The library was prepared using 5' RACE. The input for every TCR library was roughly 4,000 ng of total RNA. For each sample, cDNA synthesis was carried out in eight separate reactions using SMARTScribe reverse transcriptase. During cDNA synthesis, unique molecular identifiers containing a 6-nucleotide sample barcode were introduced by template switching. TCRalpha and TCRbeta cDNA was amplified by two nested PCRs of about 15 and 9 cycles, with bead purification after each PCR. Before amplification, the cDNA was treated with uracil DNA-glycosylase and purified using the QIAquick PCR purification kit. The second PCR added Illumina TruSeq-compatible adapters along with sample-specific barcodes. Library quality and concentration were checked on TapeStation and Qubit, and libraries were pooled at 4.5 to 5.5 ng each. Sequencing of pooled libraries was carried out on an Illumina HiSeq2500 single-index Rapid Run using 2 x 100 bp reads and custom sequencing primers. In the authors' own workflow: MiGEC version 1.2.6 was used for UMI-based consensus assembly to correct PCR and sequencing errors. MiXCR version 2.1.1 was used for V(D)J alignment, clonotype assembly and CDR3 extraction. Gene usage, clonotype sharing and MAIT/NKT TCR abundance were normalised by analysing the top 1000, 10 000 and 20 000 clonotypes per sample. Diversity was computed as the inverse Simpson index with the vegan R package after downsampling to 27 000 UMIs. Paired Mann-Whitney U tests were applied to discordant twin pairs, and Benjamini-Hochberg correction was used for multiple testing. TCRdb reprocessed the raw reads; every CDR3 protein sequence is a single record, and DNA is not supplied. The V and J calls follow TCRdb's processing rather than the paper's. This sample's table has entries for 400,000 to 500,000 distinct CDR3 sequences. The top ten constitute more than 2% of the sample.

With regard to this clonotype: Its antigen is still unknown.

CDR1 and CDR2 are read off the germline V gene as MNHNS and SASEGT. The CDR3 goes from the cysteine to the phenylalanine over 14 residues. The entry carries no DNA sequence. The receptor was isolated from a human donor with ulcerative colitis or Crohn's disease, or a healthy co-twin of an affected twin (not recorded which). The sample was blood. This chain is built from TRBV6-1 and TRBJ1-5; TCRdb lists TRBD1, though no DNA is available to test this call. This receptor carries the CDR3 CASSDGGWGQPQHF.